The next 5 T cell receptor beta chains were all read from a single sample in a study of blood T cell repertoires in COVID-19. Sequenced by immunoSEQ multiplex PCR; TCRdb stores in-frame clones only, minus some. The sample consists of 240,000 or so clones, roughly four fifths of them appearing once. The sequenced sample consisted of peripheral blood. These receptor sequences come from a woman older than 75 with acute or convalescent COVID-19.

The rearrangement joins TRBV20-1 to TRBJ1-2; D is unclear. The germline V and J ends were trimmed by 1 base and 7 bases, with 7 bases remaining between them. Germline V CDR1 and CDR2: DFQATT, SNEGSKA (reference sequence). This CDR3 has 11 residues. DNA of the CDR3: TGCAGTGCTAGAGTGACTGGTGGCTACACCTTC. This codes for CSARVTGGYTF.

The rearrangement joins TRBV3-1 (or the pseudogene TRBV3-2) to TRBJ2-7; D possibly corresponds to TRBD2 (6 bases). The V gene lost 4 bases and the J gene lost 6 bases, with 16 bases spanning the gap. This CDR3 contains 14 residues. In germline, CDR1 is LGHDT, CDR2 YNNKEL (reference sequence). The CDR3 DNA sequence: TGTGCCAGCAGCCCCCCCGGGGGTCAGGGCGAGCAGTACTTC. This codes for CASSPPGGQGEQYF.

In its sample, this clone was seen once. The DNA for the CDR3 is TGCAGCGTGGAGACAGGGGTGTCCACTGAAGCTTTCTTT. Its protein product is CSVETGVSTEAFF. This chain links TRBV29-1 with TRBJ1-1; 8 bases align to TRBD1. V was clipped by 6 bases and J by 4 bases; unmatched bases: 7. Germline V gene data show CDR1 as SQVTM and CDR2 as ANQGSEA. The CDR3 loop spans 13 amino acids.

V usage is TRBV5-4 and J usage is TRBJ2-1; maybe TRBD1 (6 bases). V was shortened by 4 bases and J by 4 bases, with 9 bases between the two germline ends. The CDR3 runs 13 residues. Germline lookup yields CDR1 SGHNT and CDR2 YYREEE (reference sequence). As DNA, the CDR3 is TGTGCCAGCAGCCGGGACAAATACAATGAGCAGTTCTTC. Translating it yields CASSRDKYNEQFF.

This chain links TRBV6-6 with TRBJ2-1; maybe TRBD1 (5 bases). CDR1 is MNHNY and CDR2 is SVGAGI in the germline V gene (reference sequence). V lost 7 bases and J 7 bases, leaving 8 bases between the germline ends. This CDR3 has 11 amino acids. CDR3 bases: TGTGCCAGCACAGGGAATAATGAGCAGTTCTTC. It codes for CASTGNNEQFF.